The entry that follows covers one TCR beta chain sequence. Antigen unknown. A multiplex PCR was run with 60 Vbeta primers and 13 Jbeta primers. The data were produced by immunoSEQ multiplex PCR, yet TCRdb's version contains in-frame clones alone and is incomplete. The sample has under 300,000 clones; roughly 88% are singletons. Germline assignment: CDR1 SGHDT and CDR2 YYEEEE. CDR3 length: 12 amino acids. Trimming removed 1 base at V and 9 bases at J, with 8 bases between. This specimen belongs to a study of cytomegalovirus exposure and HLA in healthy donors. Study-wide results and limits: Cytomegalovirus-associated status was assigned to some 160 TCR beta chains.

Healthy bone marrow donors supplied every sample. The sequence was collected from a man in his forties or fifties in good health and CMV-seropositive. The chain uses TRBV5-6 and TRBJ2-1; D is perhaps TRBD1 (7 bases). The source material was PBMCs. The CDR3 spells CASSLQGGEQFF. The CDR3, as DNA: TGTGCCAGCAGCTTGCAGGGGGGTGAGCAGTTCTTC.